These 27 T cell receptor beta chains were all obtained from the same sample, sequenced in a study of blood T cell repertoires in COVID-19. Clones were sequenced by immunoSEQ multiplex PCR, and TCRdb holds only the in-frame ones, with some missing. The table shows over 200,000 clones, with approximately 86% occurring only once. What was sequenced was peripheral blood. The receptors originated from a woman aged 30 to 39 with COVID-19, enrolled during active disease.

The rearrangement joins TRBV6-1 to TRBJ2-6, with 8 bases lining up with TRBD1. The length of the CDR3 is 16 residues. From germline, CDR1 is MNHNS and CDR2 SASEGT. The trim removed 2 bases at V and 2 bases at J, leaving 2 bases unmatched. The CDR3 DNA reads as TGTGCCAGCAGTGAACAGGGGGCTGCTGGGGCCAACGTCCTGACTTTC. Translation gives CASSEQGAAGANVLTF.

This rearrangement joins TRBV6-6 to TRBJ1-6; no firm D call. Trimming removed 4 bases at V and 7 bases at J, with 11 bases between. The CDR3 loop spans 14 amino acids. The germline V gene has CDR1 MNHNY and CDR2 SVGAGI (reference sequence). Here the CDR3 reads CASSFDGGNSPLHF. For the CDR3, the DNA is TGTGCCAGCAGTTTCGACGGCGGGAATTCACCCCTCCACTTT.

This rearrangement joins TRBV29-1 to TRBJ1-2; D not certain. With 2 bases removed from V and 4 bases from J, the gap between germline ends came to 17 bases. The V gene's germline CDR1 is SQVTM and CDR2 ANQGSEA. This CDR3 contains 15 residues. The CDR3 spells CSVESPLGLLYGYTF. The CDR3 nucleotides read TGCAGCGTTGAAAGCCCCCTTGGGCTCCTCTATGGCTACACCTTC.

CDR3 nucleotide sequence: TGTGCCAGCAGCCGCCTCGGAGGGGTTAGTAGAGAGACCCAGTACTTC. It translates to CASSRLGGVSRETQYF. V and J are TRBV7-3 and TRBJ2-5; tentative D call: TRBD2 (6 bases). Germline V gene lookup returns CDR1 SGHTA and CDR2 FQGTGA. Trimming pared 5 bases from V and 4 bases from J, leaving 20 bases between. The CDR3 has 16 residues.

This CDR3 is CASSQVGTGVRETQYF. The CDR3 nucleotides are TGTGCCAGCAGCCAAGTTGGGACAGGGGTACGGGAGACCCAGTACTTC. The rearrangement joins TRBV3-1 (or the pseudogene TRBV3-2) to TRBJ2-5, with 10 bases aligning to TRBD1. The trim removed 1 base at V and 5 bases at J, leaving 7 bases unmatched. The length of the CDR3 is 16 residues. Germline CDR1 reads LGHDT; CDR2 reads YNNKEL (reference sequence).

This clone has just one count. This chain uses TRBV20-1 with TRBJ2-7; D is possibly TRBD2 (6 bases). Per the germline V gene, CDR1 is DFQATT and CDR2 is SNEGSKA (reference sequence). Between the trimmed V and J ends, which lost 5 bases and 2 bases, there was a span of 13 bases. This CDR3 comprises 13 residues. DNA of the CDR3: TGCAGTGCTCGTGGGACTTTAACCTACGAGCAGTACTTC. Protein sequence: CSARGTLTYEQYF.

Notes on this clone: Other DNA sequences in this sample translate to the same CDR3. This chain joins TRBV27 and TRBJ1-6; D is possibly TRBD1 (5 bases). The V and J ends lost 0 bases and 6 bases respectively, with 12 bases between them. Per germline, CDR1 MNHEY and CDR2 SMNVEV (reference sequence). The CDR3 has 16 amino acids. CDR3: CASSLSAGSPNSPLHF. Written as DNA, the CDR3 is TGTGCCAGCAGTTTATCCGCAGGGTCCCCTAATTCACCCCTCCACTTT.

The chain employs TRBV7-6 and TRBJ2-5; the D is unclear. The ends were cut back, 5 bases at V and 7 bases at J, with 14 bases in the middle. CDR1 and CDR2 (germline): SGHVS, FNYEAQ. The CDR3 runs to 13 residues. The CDR3, as DNA: TGTGCCAGCAGCCCCCGAGGAAGGTCGACCCAGTACTTC. This sequence encodes CASSPRGRSTQYF.

The chain employs TRBV5-1 and TRBJ2-1; D gene unclear. Trimming removed 3 bases at V and 3 bases at J, with 4 bases between. The CDR3 length is 12 residues. CDR1 and CDR2 (germline): SGHRS, YFSETQ. CDR3 nucleotides: TGCGCCAGCAGCTCGGGCTACAATGAGCAGTTCTTC. Its translation: CASSSGYNEQFF.

The CDR3 loop is CASSLGQGLDTEAFF. CDR3 in DNA: TGTGCCAGTAGTTTGGGACAGGGCTTAGACACTGAAGCTTTCTTT. The rearrangement uses TRBV19 and TRBJ1-1, with 9 bases matching TRBD1. The CDR3 extends over 15 amino acids. Germline values: CDR1 LNHDA, CDR2 SQIVND (reference sequence). After removal of 5 bases from V and 3 bases from J, the junction contained 7 bases not matched to a gene.

J is TRBJ1-2 and V is TRBV25-1; 9 nucleotides agree with TRBD1. Germline CDR1 is MGHDK and CDR2 is SYGVNS. The CDR3 consists of 15 residues. V lost 5 bases and J lost 8; bases outside the gene matches: 12. CDR3 DNA: TGTGCCAGCAGTTCCGAGGGACAGGGATCGGGAGGCTACACCTTC. Translated, it gives CASSSEGQGSGGYTF.

This chain joins TRBV18 and TRBJ2-5; D call uncertain. This CDR3 is built from 15 residues. The germline V and J ends were trimmed by 1 base and 5 bases, with 14 bases remaining between them. Germline V CDR1 and CDR2: KGHSH, LQKENI. The CDR3 sequence: CASSPLSERRETQYF. CDR3 bases: TGTGCCAGCTCACCACTCTCCGAAAGGCGGGAGACCCAGTACTTC.

The chain couples TRBV6-6 to TRBJ2-7; tentatively, D is TRBD1 (6 bases). V shed 7 bases and J shed 1 base, with 14 bases lying between them. Germline CDR1 reads MNHNY; CDR2 reads SVGAGI (reference sequence). CDR3 size: 14 residues. In DNA form, the CDR3 reads TGTGCCAGCAACCCTACAGGGTCGTCCTACGAGCAGTACTTC. Protein: CASNPTGSSYEQYF.

This clone has just one count. The genes are TRBV20-1 and TRBJ1-3, with D uncertain. Germline lookup yields CDR1 DFQATT and CDR2 SNEGSKA (reference sequence). Deletions cut 3 bases from V and 0 bases from J, with 12 bases between. The CDR3 has 15 residues. CDR3 sequence (DNA): TGCAGTGCTAGTTCTACCACGTTCTCTGGAAACACCATATATTTT. Amino acids: CSASSTTFSGNTIYF.

The chain has TRBV29-1 and TRBJ2-7, with no clear D. The V end lost 1 base, the J end lost 0 bases, and 7 bases lay between the germline ends. This CDR3 contains 13 residues. Germline V gene lookup returns CDR1 SQVTM and CDR2 ANQGSEA. The CDR3 DNA is TGCAGCGTTGAAGGCAGAGGCTCCTACGAGCAGTACTTC. This codes for CSVEGRGSYEQYF.

This sequence joins TRBV2 and TRBJ2-3; no clear D gene. The CDR3 totals 16 residues. Per germline, CDR1 SNHLY and CDR2 FYNNEI. Trimming removed 7 bases at V and 0 bases at J, with 17 bases between. The CDR3 DNA follows: TGTGCCAGCACACCGCCCTCAGGTACTAGCACAGATACGCAGTATTTT. It encodes CASTPPSGTSTDTQYF. The entire variable domain, with the rest obtained from reference TRBV2 and TRBJ2-3, is as follows: EPEVTQTPSHQVTQMGQEVILRCVPISNHLYFYWYRQILGQKVEFLVSFYNNEISEKSEIFDDQFSVERPDGSNFTLKIRSTKLEDSAMYFCASTPPSGTSTDTQYFGPGTRLTVL.

This clone appeared once. The CDR3 sequence is CASSPTMNYGYTF. In DNA form, the CDR3 reads TGTGCCAGTTCGCCCACTATGAATTATGGCTACACCTTC. The chain uses TRBV19 and TRBJ1-2; D gene unclear. CDR3 length: 13 amino acids. V shed 8 bases and J shed 5 bases, with 15 bases lying between them. Germline lookup yields CDR1 LNHDA and CDR2 SQIVND (reference sequence). The full variable domain, completed using reference TRBV19 and TRBJ1-2, is DGGITQSPKYLFRKEGQNVTLSCEQNLNHDAMYWYRQDPGQGLRLIYYSQIVNDFQKGDIAEGYSVSREKKESFPLTVTSAQKNPTAFYLCASSPTMNYGYTFGSGTRLTVV.

DNA of the CDR3: TGCGCCAGCAGCTGGGCAGGGTCGTCCTACGAGCAGTACTTC. Translation gives CASSWAGSSYEQYF. The chain is built from TRBV5-1 and TRBJ2-7; weak D call: TRBD1 (5 bases). Between the trimmed V and J ends, which lost 3 bases and 1 base, there was a span of 11 bases. Germline V lookup: CDR1 SGHRS, CDR2 YFSETQ. The CDR3 length is 14 residues.

This rearrangement joins TRBV29-1 to TRBJ2-1; 7 nucleotides match TRBD1. The V segment lost 6 bases and the J segment 6 bases; nucleotides outside the gene matches: 11. From germline, CDR1 is SQVTM and CDR2 ANQGSEA. This CDR3 is built from 14 residues. The CDR3 sequence is CSVAPGAGGNEQFF. The CDR3 nucleotides read TGCAGCGTCGCCCCTGGGGCAGGGGGCAATGAGCAGTTCTTC.

This clone was observed a single time. V and J are TRBV28 and TRBJ2-3, with 9 bases lining up with TRBD2. J was trimmed by 1 base and V by 0 bases; bases with no gene match: 5. This CDR3 comprises 17 residues. Germline V lookup: CDR1 MDHEN, CDR2 SYDVKM. The CDR3 spells CASSLWEAGGRTDTQYF. The CDR3 bases are TGTGCCAGCAGTTTATGGGAGGCGGGAGGGCGCACAGATACGCAGTATTTT.

This sequence joins TRBV7-9 and TRBJ2-5; 7 bases line up with TRBD2. V gave up 0 bases and J gave up 3 bases; unmatched junction bases: 7. This CDR3 region has 16 residues. Germline V gene sequence: CDR1 SEHNR, CDR2 FQNEAQ (reference sequence). CDR3 in DNA: TGTGCCAGCAGCTTAGCGACTAGCCGACCAAAAGAGACCCAGTACTTC. This codes for CASSLATSRPKETQYF.

The genes are TRBV7-3 and TRBJ2-4; 7 bases align to TRBD1. The CDR3 runs to 14 residues. Unmatched junction bases numbered 6, after V lost 2 bases and J lost 8 bases. Germline-derived CDR1 and CDR2 are SGHTA and FQGTGA. CDR3 DNA sequence: TGTGCCAGCAGCTTAGTAGGGGGCGCGGACATTCAGTACTTC. This gives the protein CASSLVGGADIQYF.

Here the CDR3 DNA reads TGTGCCAGCTCACCTCCAGGGGGCGCGCACCCCGGGGAGCTGTTTTTT. This gives the protein CASSPPGGAHPGELFF. The chain joins TRBV18 to TRBJ2-2; the match to TRBD1 covers 8 bases. With 3 bases clipped from V and 6 bases from J, the junction kept 9 bases outside the gene matches. The CDR3 consists of 16 residues. CDR1 is KGHSH and CDR2 is LQKENI in the germline V gene. The full variable domain, with the rest looked up from reference TRBV18 and TRBJ2-2, is NAGVMQNPRHLVRRRGQEARLRCSPMKGHSHVYWYRQLPEEGLKFMVYLQKENIIDESGMPKERFSAEFPKEGPSILRIQQVVRGDSAAYFCASSPPGGAHPGELFFGEGSRLTVL.

This chain joins TRBV28 and TRBJ2-7; the D gene is possibly TRBD1 (6 bases). Germline values: CDR1 MDHEN, CDR2 SYDVKM. Trimming removed 4 bases at V and 8 bases at J, with 21 bases between. This CDR3 has 15 amino acids. CDR3 sequence: CASSSTGTPSTQQYF. DNA of the CDR3: TGTGCCAGCAGTTCTACCGGGACACCATCTACGCAGCAGTACTTC.

The chain employs TRBV7-3 and TRBJ2-7; 7 bases fit TRBD1. Germline CDR1 SGHTA, CDR2 FQGTGA. V dropped 5 bases and J dropped 6; count of bases not matched to a gene: 7. The length of the CDR3 is 13 residues. Here the CDR3 reads CASSPQPGGEQYF. Written as DNA, the CDR3 is TGTGCCAGCAGCCCCCAACCAGGGGGCGAGCAGTACTTC. Together with reference TRBV7-3 and TRBJ2-7, the CDR3 gives the full variable domain: GAGVSQTPSNKVTEKGKYVELRCDPISGHTALYWYRQSLGQGPEFLIYFQGTGAADDSGLPNDRFFAVRPEGSVSTLKIQRTERGDSAVYLCASSPQPGGEQYFGPGTRLTVT.

The V call is TRBV7-2, the J call TRBJ1-2; the D is unclear. Germline loops: CDR1 SGHTA, CDR2 FQGNSA. Trimming cost V 5 bases and J 6 bases, with 16 bases left between them. This CDR3 is 14 amino acids long. CDR3 loop: CASSPFRGTDGYTF. CDR3 in DNA: TGTGCCAGCAGCCCATTTCGGGGTACGGATGGCTACACCTTC.

The chain uses TRBV9 and TRBJ2-1; D possibly corresponds to TRBD2 (5 bases). The CDR3 spans 15 residues. With 2 bases removed from V and 6 bases from J, the gap between germline ends came to 15 bases. In germline, CDR1 is SGDLS, CDR2 YYNGEE. CDR3 nucleotide sequence: TGTGCCAGCAGCGTGCAATTACTGGCGGGCAATGAGCAGTTCTTC. Translating it yields CASSVQLLAGNEQFF.